These 26 T cell receptor beta chains originate from one sample sequenced in a study of beta chain features in type 1 diabetes. Study-wide findings and caveats: Type 1 diabetes patients had moderately but significantly shorter TCRB CDR3s in all four CD4+ subsets.

No antigen has been identified for these receptors. Every bit of the isolated RNA underwent reverse transcription, so sequencing read expressed TCRB transcripts. Assay used: immunoSEQ multiplex PCR; TCRdb lists only in-frame clones, some missing. The data hold around 360,000 clones, with 10% to 15% observed a single time. The specimen was naive CD4+ T cells from blood. These receptors all stem from a woman under 30 with type 1 diabetes.

V usage is TRBV7-2 and J usage is TRBJ2-5; D is perhaps TRBD2 (6 bases). V lost 0 bases to trimming and J lost 9 bases, with 14 bases between them. Germline assignment: CDR1 SGHTA and CDR2 FQGNSA. The CDR3 sequence is 14 residues long. CDR3 in amino acids: CASSLASGAWAQYF. CDR3 coding DNA: TGTGCCAGCAGCTTAGCTAGCGGAGCCTGGGCCCAGTACTTC.

V usage is TRBV28 and J usage is TRBJ1-2; D gene ambiguous. Germline values: CDR1 MDHEN, CDR2 SYDVKM. With 6 bases removed from V and 5 bases from J, the gap between germline ends came to 7 bases. The CDR3 is 11 residues long. The CDR3 sequence is CASSLEYGYTF. The CDR3 DNA reads TGTGCCAGCAGCCTCGAGTATGGCTACACCTTC.

In its sample, this clone was seen a few times. This chain connects TRBV5-4 to TRBJ2-2; 13 bases match TRBD2. This CDR3 is built from 15 residues. With V trimmed by 4 bases and J by 5 bases, 2 bases remained unmatched. Germline values: CDR1 SGHNT, CDR2 YYREEE (reference sequence). The CDR3 coding sequence is TGTGCCAGCAGCGGACTAGCGGGGGTAACCGGGGAGCTGTTTTTT. Protein product: CASSGLAGVTGELFF.

This chain joins TRBV20-1 and TRBJ2-1; no reliable D call. V was trimmed by 6 bases and J by 10 bases, leaving 10 bases between them. Per the germline V gene, CDR1 is DFQATT and CDR2 is SNEGSKA (reference sequence). The CDR3 extends over 10 amino acids. CDR3 amino acids: CSATVPEQFF. The DNA for the CDR3 is TGCAGTGCCACGGTACCAGAGCAGTTCTTC.

This chain connects TRBV6-6 to TRBJ1-2; 9 nucleotides match TRBD1. The CDR3 is made up of 13 amino acids. The V gene's germline CDR1 is MNHNY and CDR2 SVGAGI (reference sequence). The V and J ends lost 7 bases and 5 bases, in that order; junction bases with no gene match: 5. CDR3 amino acids: CASNAGTGYGYTF. CDR3 in DNA: TGTGCCAGCAACGCCGGGACAGGGTATGGCTACACCTTC.

The V call is TRBV10-3, the J call TRBJ2-3, with D tentatively TRBD2 (5 bases). The V end lost 6 bases, the J end lost 0 bases, and 16 bases lay between the germline ends. The CDR3 has 16 amino acids. From germline, CDR1 is ENHRY and CDR2 SYGVKD. The CDR3 coding sequence is TGTGCCATCAGCCGGGGTAGCCCTCCTAGCACAGATACGCAGTATTTT. This encodes CAISRGSPPSTDTQYF.

This rearrangement joins TRBV11-2 to TRBJ2-7, with TRBD2 identical over 8 bases. The junction had 5 bases not matched to a gene; V was cut back by 5 bases and J by 8 bases. This CDR3 is 12 amino acids long. Germline values: CDR1 SGHAT, CDR2 FQNNGV. In DNA, the CDR3 is TGTGCCAGCAGCGCGGGGGGCGCCCAGCAGTACTTC. Translating gives CASSAGGAQQYF.

This clone was found a few times. CDR3 region: CASSLASLAPDTQYF. Here the CDR3 DNA reads TGTGCCAGCAGCTTAGCGTCACTAGCCCCAGATACGCAGTATTTT. The chain has TRBV7-2 and TRBJ2-3; weak D call: TRBD2 (6 bases). CDR1 is SGHTA, CDR2 FQGNSA, per germline. Trimming stripped 0 bases from V and 4 bases from J, with 11 bases between. CDR3 length: 15 residues.

The V call is TRBV2, the J call TRBJ1-5; TRBD1 agrees at 7 bases. With 1 base clipped from V and 6 bases from J, the junction kept 6 bases outside the gene matches. Per germline, CDR1 SNHLY and CDR2 FYNNEI. The CDR3 runs to 15 residues. DNA of the CDR3: TGTGCCAGCAGTGAAGAGGAGGGGGCAGGTCAGCCCCAGCATTTT. It yields the protein CASSEEEGAGQPQHF.

This chain connects TRBV4-3 to TRBJ1-4, with TRBD1 as a possible D gene (6 bases). This CDR3 has 16 residues. Trimming stripped 8 bases from V and 6 bases from J, with 22 bases between. Germline V gene data show CDR1 as LGHNA and CDR2 as YSLEER. The CDR3: CASRNRVGAVDEKLFF. The DNA of the CDR3 is TGCGCCAGCCGTAATCGCGTGGGGGCAGTGGATGAAAAACTGTTTTTT.

The chain combines TRBV28 with TRBJ2-7; maybe TRBD2 (5 bases). This CDR3 spans 18 amino acids. Trimming took off 3 bases at V and 5 bases at J, with 26 bases between the two ends. Germline CDR1 and CDR2: MDHEN and SYDVKM. For the CDR3, the DNA is TGTGCCAGCAGTTTTCCCAATTCACGGGGATCTTCTCTCAACGAGCAGTACTTC. This gives the protein CASSFPNSRGSSLNEQYF. Using reference TRBV28 and TRBJ2-7 for the parts outside the CDR3, the full variable domain is DVKVTQSSRYLVKRTGEKVFLECVQDMDHENMFWYRQDPGLGLRLIYFSYDVKMKEKGDIPEGYSVSREKKERFSLILESASTNQTSMYLCASSFPNSRGSSLNEQYFGPGTRLTVT.

This clone was recorded a few times. The chain links TRBV29-1 to TRBJ2-5; 7 positions match TRBD2. Germline-derived CDR1 and CDR2 are SQVTM and ANQGSEA. The CDR3 sequence is 13 residues long. J was trimmed by 2 bases and V by 4 bases; bases with no gene match: 4. CDR3 nucleotide sequence: TGCAGCGTTGTGGGGAGGGGACAAGAGACCCAGTACTTC. Its translation is CSVVGRGQETQYF.

There are a few counts of this clone. The V call is TRBV7-3, the J call TRBJ2-7; no firm D call. CDR1 is SGHTA, CDR2 FQGTGA, per germline. The CDR3 contains 14 residues. The germline V and J ends were trimmed by 5 bases and 0 bases, with 11 bases remaining between them. The DNA for the CDR3 is TGTGCCAGCAGCCCCCACCTGAGCTCCTACGAGCAGTACTTC. Protein product: CASSPHLSSYEQYF.

V and J are TRBV9 and TRBJ2-1, with TRBD2 identical over 7 bases. Germline V lookup: CDR1 SGDLS, CDR2 YYNGEE. V lost 3 bases, J lost 10 bases, and 16 bases stayed unmatched. The length of the CDR3 is 16 residues. CDR3 protein: CASSEGRGRDLEEQFF. DNA for the CDR3: TGTGCCAGCAGCGAGGGGAGGGGACGGGACCTCGAAGAGCAGTTCTTC.

This clone was seen a few times. This chain connects TRBV9 to TRBJ2-3, with D perhaps TRBD2 (6 bases). CDR1 and CDR2 from the germline V gene are SGDLS and YYNGEE. V was shortened by 2 bases and J by 1 base, with 8 bases between the two germline ends. The CDR3 is 14 residues long. CDR3 loop: CASSVSGRTDTQYF. CDR3 bases: TGTGCCAGCAGCGTTAGCGGACGCACAGATACGCAGTATTTT.

The chain employs TRBV5-1 and TRBJ2-1, with TRBD2 identical over 12 bases. With 2 bases clipped from V and 6 bases from J, the junction kept 3 bases outside the gene matches. The CDR3 sequence is 15 residues long. The germline V gene has CDR1 SGHRS and CDR2 YFSETQ. CDR3 bases: TGCGCCAGCAGCTTACTAGCGGGGGGACTCAATGAGCAGTTCTTC. Protein: CASSLLAGGLNEQFF.

This clone was counted a few times. The V call is TRBV15, the J call TRBJ2-1, with unresolved D. Germline CDR1 reads LNHNV; CDR2 reads YYDKDF (reference sequence). Trimming removed 5 bases from V and 0 bases from J, with 8 bases in between. This CDR3 spans 14 amino acids. CDR3 sequence: CATSQRSSYNEQFF. In DNA, the CDR3 is TGTGCCACCAGCCAACGGAGCTCCTACAATGAGCAGTTCTTC.

This clone has just a few counts. V usage is TRBV6-4 and J usage is TRBJ1-2, with D possibly being TRBD1 (5 bases). V was trimmed by 2 bases and J by 14 bases, leaving 18 bases between them. Germline lookup yields CDR1 MRHNA and CDR2 SNTAGT. This CDR3 contains 13 residues. In nucleotides, the CDR3 is TGTGCCAGCAGTGACCGCCAGGGTCTTACCCCGACCTTC. It is translated as CASSDRQGLTPTF.

CDR3 amino acids: CASSFWQGAYEQYF. CDR3 bases: TGTGCCAGCAGCTTTTGGCAGGGGGCCTACGAGCAGTACTTC. The gene calls are TRBV5-6 and TRBJ2-7; 7 bases fit TRBD1. The germline CDR1 and CDR2 sequences are SGHDT and YYEEEE. Unmatched junction bases numbered 4, after V lost 2 bases and J lost 2 bases. This CDR3 has 14 amino acids.

This clone showed up just a few times. The rearrangement uses TRBV29-1 and TRBJ2-7; 7 bases are shared with TRBD2. Looked up from germline, CDR1 is SQVTM and CDR2 is ANQGSEA. The CDR3 loop spans 17 amino acids. The junction had 18 bases not matched to a gene; V was cut back by 7 bases and J by 0 bases. The CDR3 sequence is CSGPRPTLAVISYEQYF. In DNA form, the CDR3 reads TGCAGCGGACCCAGGCCTACTCTAGCGGTGATCTCCTACGAGCAGTACTTC.

V gene TRBV5-1 combines with J gene TRBJ2-2; 7 nucleotides line up with TRBD1. The germline V gene encodes CDR1 SGHRS and CDR2 YFSETQ. The CDR3 sequence is 15 residues long. V trimming: 3 bases; J trimming: 0 bases; junction bases outside the gene matches: 2. Here the CDR3 reads CASSSGTANTGELFF. The CDR3 region has the DNA TGCGCCAGCAGCTCCGGGACAGCGAACACCGGGGAGCTGTTTTTT. The full variable domain, with the rest looked up from reference TRBV5-1 and TRBJ2-2, is KAGVTQTPRYLIKTRGQQVTLSCSPISGHRSVSWYQQTPGQGLQFLFEYFSETQRNKGNFPGRFSGRQFSNSRSEMNVSTLELGDSALYLCASSSGTANTGELFFGEGSRLTVL.

The genes are TRBV14 and TRBJ2-1, with 8 positions matching TRBD2. Germline V gives CDR1 SGHDN, CDR2 FVKESK. The CDR3 consists of 15 residues. The trim removed 3 bases at V and 4 bases at J, leaving 5 bases unmatched. This CDR3 reads CASSQSLAAYNEQFF. CDR3 in DNA: TGTGCCAGCAGCCAGTCACTAGCGGCATACAATGAGCAGTTCTTC.

The rearrangement links TRBV4-3 to TRBJ2-1, with D maybe TRBD2 (5 bases). Germline values: CDR1 LGHNA, CDR2 YSLEER. The CDR3 runs to 16 residues. The ends were cut back, 3 bases at V and 2 bases at J, with 14 bases in the middle. CDR3: CASSQRAVGTYNEQFF. The CDR3 DNA sequence: TGCGCCAGCAGCCAGAGGGCAGTGGGGACCTACAATGAGCAGTTCTTC.

This CDR3 reads CSVDGGARTGELFF. The CDR3 DNA is TGCAGCGTTGATGGGGGGGCGAGGACCGGGGAGCTGTTTTTT. This chain uses TRBV29-1 with TRBJ2-2, with a possible D match to TRBD2 (7 bases). The V end was cut by 3 bases, the J end by 5 bases, with 13 bases between. The CDR3 totals 14 residues. In germline, CDR1 is SQVTM, CDR2 ANQGSEA.

The rearrangement links TRBV5-1 to TRBJ2-1; D perhaps matches TRBD2 (5 bases). V lost 4 bases, J lost 4 bases, and 6 bases lay in between. The CDR3 runs 12 residues. Per germline, CDR1 SGHRS and CDR2 YFSETQ. CDR3: CASSTSYNEQFF. Written as DNA, the CDR3 is TGCGCCAGCAGCACTAGTTACAATGAGCAGTTCTTC.

This chain connects TRBV11-2 to TRBJ1-2, with 7 bases aligning to TRBD1. V lost 5 bases, J lost 5 bases, and 8 bases stayed unmatched. CDR3 size: 14 residues. Germline-derived CDR1 and CDR2 are SGHAT and FQNNGV. The CDR3 is CASSRLGGGYGYTF. The CDR3 DNA is TGTGCCAGCAGCCGCCTAGGGGGCGGGTATGGCTACACCTTC.